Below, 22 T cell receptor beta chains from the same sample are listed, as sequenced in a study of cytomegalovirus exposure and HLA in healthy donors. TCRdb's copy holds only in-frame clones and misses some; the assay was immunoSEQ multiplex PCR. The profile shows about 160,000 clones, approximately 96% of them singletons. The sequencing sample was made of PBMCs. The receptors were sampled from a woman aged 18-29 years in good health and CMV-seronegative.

In DNA form, the CDR3 reads TGTGCCAGCAGCCACGCAACCGGACTAGCGGGGGGAAAGACCCAGTACTTC. This gives the protein CASSHATGLAGGKTQYF. J is TRBJ2-5 and V is TRBV14; 14 nucleotides align to TRBD2. Germline V lookup: CDR1 SGHDN, CDR2 FVKESK. V lost 3 bases to trimming and J lost 6 bases; unmatched junction nucleotides: 9. The CDR3 sequence is 17 residues long.

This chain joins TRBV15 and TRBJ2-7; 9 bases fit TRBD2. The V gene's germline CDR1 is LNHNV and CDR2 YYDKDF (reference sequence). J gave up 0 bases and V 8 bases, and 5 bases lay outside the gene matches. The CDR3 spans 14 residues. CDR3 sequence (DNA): TGTGCCACCGGGAGTAGCGGGGGCTCCTACGAGCAGTACTTC. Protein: CATGSSGGSYEQYF. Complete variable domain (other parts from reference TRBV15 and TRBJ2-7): DAMVIQNPRYQVTQFGKPVTLSCSQTLNHNVMYWYQQKSSQAPKLLFHYYDKDFNNEADTPDNFQSRRPNTSFCFLDIRSPGLGDTAMYLCATGSSGGSYEQYFGPGTRLTVT.

DNA of the CDR3: TGTGCCAGCAGCCCCCGCTACAGGGGTGGTGGGGCCCAAGAGACCCAGTACTTC. Residues: CASSPRYRGGGAQETQYF. The chain combines TRBV7-9 with TRBJ2-5, with TRBD1 matching 7 bases. The germline gives CDR1 SEHNR, CDR2 FQNEAQ (reference sequence). Trimming took 5 bases from V and 1 from J; bases not matched to a gene: 16. The CDR3 spans 18 residues.

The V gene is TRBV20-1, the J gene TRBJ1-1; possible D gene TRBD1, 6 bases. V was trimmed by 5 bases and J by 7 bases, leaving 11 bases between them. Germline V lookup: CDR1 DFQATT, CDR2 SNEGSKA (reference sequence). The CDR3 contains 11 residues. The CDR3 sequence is CSALLQGEAFF. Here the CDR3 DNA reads TGCAGTGCTTTATTACAGGGTGAAGCTTTCTTT.

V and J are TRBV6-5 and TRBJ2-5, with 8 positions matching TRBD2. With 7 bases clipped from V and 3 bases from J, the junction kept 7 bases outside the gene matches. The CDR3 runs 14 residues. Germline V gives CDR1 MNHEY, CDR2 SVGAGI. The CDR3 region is CASTHVSGEETQYF. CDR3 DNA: TGTGCCAGCACTCATGTTAGCGGGGAAGAGACCCAGTACTTC.

The CDR3 DNA sequence: TGCAGCGCTAACAGGGACGTCACTGAAGCTTTCTTT. Protein: CSANRDVTEAFF. The V and J genes are TRBV29-1 and TRBJ1-1; maybe TRBD1 (6 bases). Looked up from germline, CDR1 is SQVTM and CDR2 is ANQGSEA. With 7 bases removed from V and 4 bases from J, the gap between germline ends came to 13 bases. This CDR3 is 12 amino acids long.

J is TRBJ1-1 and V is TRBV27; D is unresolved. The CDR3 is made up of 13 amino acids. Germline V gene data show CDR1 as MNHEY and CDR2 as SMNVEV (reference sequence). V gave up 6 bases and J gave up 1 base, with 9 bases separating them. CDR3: CASRWGGNTEAFF. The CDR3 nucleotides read TGTGCCAGCAGGTGGGGAGGGAACACTGAAGCTTTCTTT.

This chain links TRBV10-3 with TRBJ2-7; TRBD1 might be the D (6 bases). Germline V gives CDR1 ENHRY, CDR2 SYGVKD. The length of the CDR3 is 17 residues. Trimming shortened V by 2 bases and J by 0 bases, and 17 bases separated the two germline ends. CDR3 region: CAISEPITGQTSYEQYF. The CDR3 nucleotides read TGTGCCATCAGTGAGCCGATCACCGGACAGACCTCCTACGAGCAGTACTTC.

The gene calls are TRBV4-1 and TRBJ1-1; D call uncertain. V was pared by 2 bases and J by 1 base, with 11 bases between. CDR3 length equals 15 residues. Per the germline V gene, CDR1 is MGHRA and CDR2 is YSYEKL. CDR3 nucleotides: TGCGCCAGCAGCCAACTTCGCGGTTCGAACACTGAAGCTTTCTTT. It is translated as CASSQLRGSNTEAFF.

CDR3 nucleotide sequence: TGTGCCAGCAGTGGGGGGCTAGCGGGGCCTCAAGAGACCCAGTACTTC. Protein sequence: CASSGGLAGPQETQYF. The V gene is TRBV2, the J gene TRBJ2-5, with TRBD2 matching over 9 bases. This CDR3 region has 16 residues. V lost 4 bases and J lost 2; bases outside the gene matches: 8. Germline values: CDR1 SNHLY, CDR2 FYNNEI.

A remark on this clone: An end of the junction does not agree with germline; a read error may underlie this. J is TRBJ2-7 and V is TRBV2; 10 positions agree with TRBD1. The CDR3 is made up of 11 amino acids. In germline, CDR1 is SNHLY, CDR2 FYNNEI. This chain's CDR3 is CASSEWTGGLW. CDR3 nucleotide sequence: TGTGCCAGCAGTGAATGGACAGGGGGTCTTTGG.

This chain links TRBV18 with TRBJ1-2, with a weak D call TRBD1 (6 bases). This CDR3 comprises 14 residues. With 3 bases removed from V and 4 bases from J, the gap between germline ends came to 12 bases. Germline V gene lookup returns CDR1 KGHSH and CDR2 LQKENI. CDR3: CASSPPTGTYGYTF. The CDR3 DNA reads TGTGCCAGCTCACCGCCGACAGGAACCTATGGCTACACCTTC.

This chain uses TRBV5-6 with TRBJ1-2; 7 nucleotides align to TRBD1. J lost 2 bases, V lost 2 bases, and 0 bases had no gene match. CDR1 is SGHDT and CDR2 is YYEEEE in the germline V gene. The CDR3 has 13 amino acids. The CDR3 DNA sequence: TGTGCCAGCAGCTTACAGGGGAACTATGGCTACACCTTC. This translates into CASSLQGNYGYTF.

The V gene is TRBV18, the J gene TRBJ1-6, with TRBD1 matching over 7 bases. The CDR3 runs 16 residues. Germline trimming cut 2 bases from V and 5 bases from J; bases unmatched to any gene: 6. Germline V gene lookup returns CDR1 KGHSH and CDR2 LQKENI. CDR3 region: CASSPSAGTDNSPLHF. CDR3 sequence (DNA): TGTGCCAGCTCACCAAGTGCCGGGACAGATAATTCACCCCTCCACTTT.

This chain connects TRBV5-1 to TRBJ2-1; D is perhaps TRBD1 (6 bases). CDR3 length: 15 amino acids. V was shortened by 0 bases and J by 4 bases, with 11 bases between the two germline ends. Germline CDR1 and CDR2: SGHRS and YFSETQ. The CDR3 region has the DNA TGCGCCAGCAGCTTGGAGGGGACAACATACAATGAGCAGTTCTTC. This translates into CASSLEGTTYNEQFF.

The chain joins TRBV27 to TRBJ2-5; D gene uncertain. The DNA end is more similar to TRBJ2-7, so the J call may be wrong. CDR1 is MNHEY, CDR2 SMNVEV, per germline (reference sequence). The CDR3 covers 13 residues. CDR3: CASSDLSSYEQYF. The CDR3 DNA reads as TGTGCCAGCAGTGACTTGAGCTCCTACGAGCAGTACTTC.

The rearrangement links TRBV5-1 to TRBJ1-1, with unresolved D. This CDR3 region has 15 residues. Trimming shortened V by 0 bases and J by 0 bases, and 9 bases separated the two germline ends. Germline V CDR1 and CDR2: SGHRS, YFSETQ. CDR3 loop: CASSLDSYMNTEAFF. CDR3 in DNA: TGCGCCAGCAGCTTGGACAGTTATATGAACACTGAAGCTTTCTTT.

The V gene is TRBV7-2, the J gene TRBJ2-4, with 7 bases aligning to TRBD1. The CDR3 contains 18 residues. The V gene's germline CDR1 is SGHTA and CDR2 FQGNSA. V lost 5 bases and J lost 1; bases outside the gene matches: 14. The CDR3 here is CASSTETGRPLAKNIQYF. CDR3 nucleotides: TGTGCCAGCAGCACCGAGACAGGGCGCCCTTTGGCCAAAAACATTCAGTACTTC.

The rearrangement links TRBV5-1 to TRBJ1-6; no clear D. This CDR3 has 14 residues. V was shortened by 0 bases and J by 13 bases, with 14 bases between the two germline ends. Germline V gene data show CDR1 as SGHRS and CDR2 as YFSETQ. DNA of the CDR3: TGCGCCAGCAGCTTGGGAGGTACCGTCGGGCCCCTCCACTTT. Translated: CASSLGGTVGPLHF.

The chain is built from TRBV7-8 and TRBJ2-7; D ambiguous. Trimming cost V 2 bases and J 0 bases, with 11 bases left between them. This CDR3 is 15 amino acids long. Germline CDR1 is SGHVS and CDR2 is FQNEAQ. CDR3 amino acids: CASSLPGFSSYEQYF. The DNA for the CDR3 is TGTGCCAGCAGCTTACCGGGTTTCAGCTCCTACGAGCAGTACTTC.

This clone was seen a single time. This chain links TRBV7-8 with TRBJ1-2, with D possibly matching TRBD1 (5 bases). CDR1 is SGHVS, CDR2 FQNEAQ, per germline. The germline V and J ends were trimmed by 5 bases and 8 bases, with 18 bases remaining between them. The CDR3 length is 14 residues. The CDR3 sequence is CASSLGGGEWGYTF. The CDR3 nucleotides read TGTGCCAGCAGCCTGGGGGGAGGGGAATGGGGCTACACCTTC. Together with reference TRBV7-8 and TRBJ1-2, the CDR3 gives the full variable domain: GAGVSQSPRYKVAKRGQDVALRCDPISGHVSLFWYQQALGQGPEFLTYFQNEAQLDKSGLPSDRFFAERPEGSVSTLKIQRTQQEDSAVYLCASSLGGGEWGYTFGSGTRLTVV.

In DNA form, the CDR3 reads TGTGCCAGCAGTGAATGGGGCCGAACCTACGAGCAGTACTTC. It is translated as CASSEWGRTYEQYF. The genes are TRBV25-1 and TRBJ2-7; D is perhaps TRBD1 (5 bases). Per germline, CDR1 MGHDK and CDR2 SYGVNS. The CDR3 covers 14 residues. The germline V and J ends were trimmed by 1 base and 2 bases, with 9 bases remaining between them.